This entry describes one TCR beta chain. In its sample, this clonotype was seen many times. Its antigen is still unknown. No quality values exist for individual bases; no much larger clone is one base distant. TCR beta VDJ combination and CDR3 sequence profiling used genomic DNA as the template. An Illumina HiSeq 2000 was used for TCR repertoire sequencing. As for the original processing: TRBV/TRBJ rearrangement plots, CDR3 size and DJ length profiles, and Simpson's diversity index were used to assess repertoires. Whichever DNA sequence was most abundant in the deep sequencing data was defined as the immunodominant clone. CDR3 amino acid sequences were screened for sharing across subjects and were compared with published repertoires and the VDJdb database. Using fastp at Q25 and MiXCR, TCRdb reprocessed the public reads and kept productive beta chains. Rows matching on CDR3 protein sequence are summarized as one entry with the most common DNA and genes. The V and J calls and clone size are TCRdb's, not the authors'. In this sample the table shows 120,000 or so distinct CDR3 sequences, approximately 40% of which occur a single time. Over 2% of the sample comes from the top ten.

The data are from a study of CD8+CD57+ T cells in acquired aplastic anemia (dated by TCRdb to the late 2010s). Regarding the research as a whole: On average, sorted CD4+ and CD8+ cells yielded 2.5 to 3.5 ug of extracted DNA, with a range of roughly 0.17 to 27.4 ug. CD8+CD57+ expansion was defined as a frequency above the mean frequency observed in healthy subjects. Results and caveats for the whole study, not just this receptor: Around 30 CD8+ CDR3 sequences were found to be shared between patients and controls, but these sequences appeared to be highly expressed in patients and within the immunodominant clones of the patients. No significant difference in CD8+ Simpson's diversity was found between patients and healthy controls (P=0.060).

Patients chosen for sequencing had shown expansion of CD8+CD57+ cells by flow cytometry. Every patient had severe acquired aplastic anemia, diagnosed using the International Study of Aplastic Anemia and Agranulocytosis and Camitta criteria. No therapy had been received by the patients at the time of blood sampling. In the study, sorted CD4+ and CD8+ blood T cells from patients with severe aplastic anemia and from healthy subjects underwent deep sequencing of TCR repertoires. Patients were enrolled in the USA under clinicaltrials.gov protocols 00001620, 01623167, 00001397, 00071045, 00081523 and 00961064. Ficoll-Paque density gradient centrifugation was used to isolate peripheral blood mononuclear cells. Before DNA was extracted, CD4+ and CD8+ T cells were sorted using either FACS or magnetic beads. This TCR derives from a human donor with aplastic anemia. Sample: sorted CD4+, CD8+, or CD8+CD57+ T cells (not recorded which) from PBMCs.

The CDR3 reads CAISADRGGTEAFF. The DNA sequence follows: TGTGCCATCAGCGCCGACAGGGGTGGCACTGAAGCTTTCTTT. The rearrangement joined TRBV10-3 to TRBJ1-1, with 8 bases in between that match TRBD1. CDR1 ENHRY and CDR2 SYGVKD are derived from the germline V gene. The CDR3 holds 14 amino acids from the cysteine to the phenylalanine. Just CDR3 DNA is preserved here, 42 bases in frame from base 1. From V the trimming removes 6 bases and from J it removes 4 bases, while the gene matches leave 7 bases of the junction unaccounted for.